This T cell receptor (beta chain) was found in a study of blood T cell repertoires in COVID-19. For the study at large: The analysed material was cDNA or gDNA that came from T cells, B-cell-depleted T cells, or PBMCs.

Patients in Seattle were enrolled during active infection, then followed longitudinally. Per the authors' pipeline: Quantification of nucleated cells was approximated via reference gene primer amplification. Generated by immunoSEQ multiplex PCR, the TCRdb table keeps only in-frame clones and is missing some. Clone size and the V and J calls come from that table; the DNA yielded D and trimming. The sample shows about 200,000 clones, about 88% of them seen only once. This CDR3 has 15 residues. V trimming: 6 bases; J trimming: 8 bases; junction bases outside the gene matches: 6. Germline CDR1 reads MNHEY; CDR2 reads SVGAGI.

This sequence was found in a man in his fifties with COVID-19, enrolled during active disease. Specimen: peripheral blood. The rearrangement joins TRBV6-5 to TRBJ1-6; 11 bases agree with TRBD1. The CDR3, as DNA: TGTGCCAGCAGCCGGGGACAGGGGGTTTATTCACCCCTCCACTTT. Translation: CASSRGQGVYSPLHF.